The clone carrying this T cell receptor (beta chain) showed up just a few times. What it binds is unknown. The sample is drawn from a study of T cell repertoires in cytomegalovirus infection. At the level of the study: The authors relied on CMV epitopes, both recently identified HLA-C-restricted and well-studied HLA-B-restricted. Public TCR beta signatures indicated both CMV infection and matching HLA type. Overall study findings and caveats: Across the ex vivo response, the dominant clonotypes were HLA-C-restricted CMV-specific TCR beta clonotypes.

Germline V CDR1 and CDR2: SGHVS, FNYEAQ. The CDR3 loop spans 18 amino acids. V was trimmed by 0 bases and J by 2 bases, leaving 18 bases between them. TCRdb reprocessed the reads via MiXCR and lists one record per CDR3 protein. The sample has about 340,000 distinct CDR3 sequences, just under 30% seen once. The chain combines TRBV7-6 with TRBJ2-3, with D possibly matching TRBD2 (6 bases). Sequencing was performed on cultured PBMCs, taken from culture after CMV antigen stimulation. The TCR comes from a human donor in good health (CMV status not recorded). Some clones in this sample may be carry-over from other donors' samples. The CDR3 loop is CASSLAAKTSWNTDTQYF. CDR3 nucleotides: TGTGCCAGCAGCTTAGCGGCTAAAACTAGCTGGAACACAGATACGCAGTATTTT.